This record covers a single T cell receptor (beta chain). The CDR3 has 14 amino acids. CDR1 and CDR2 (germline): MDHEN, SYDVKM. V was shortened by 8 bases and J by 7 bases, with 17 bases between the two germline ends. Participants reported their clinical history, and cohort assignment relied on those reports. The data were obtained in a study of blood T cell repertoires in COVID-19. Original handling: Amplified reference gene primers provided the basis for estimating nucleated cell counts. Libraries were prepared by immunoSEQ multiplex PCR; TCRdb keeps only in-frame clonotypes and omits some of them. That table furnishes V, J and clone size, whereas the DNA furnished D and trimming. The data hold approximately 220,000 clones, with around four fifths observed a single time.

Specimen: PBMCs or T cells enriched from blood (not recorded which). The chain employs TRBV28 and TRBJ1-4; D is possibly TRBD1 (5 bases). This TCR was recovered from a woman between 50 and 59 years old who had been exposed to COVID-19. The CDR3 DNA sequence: TGTGCCAGCTCTCGAGGGGAGGATGGTGAAAAACTGTTTTTT. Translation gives CASSRGEDGEKLFF.